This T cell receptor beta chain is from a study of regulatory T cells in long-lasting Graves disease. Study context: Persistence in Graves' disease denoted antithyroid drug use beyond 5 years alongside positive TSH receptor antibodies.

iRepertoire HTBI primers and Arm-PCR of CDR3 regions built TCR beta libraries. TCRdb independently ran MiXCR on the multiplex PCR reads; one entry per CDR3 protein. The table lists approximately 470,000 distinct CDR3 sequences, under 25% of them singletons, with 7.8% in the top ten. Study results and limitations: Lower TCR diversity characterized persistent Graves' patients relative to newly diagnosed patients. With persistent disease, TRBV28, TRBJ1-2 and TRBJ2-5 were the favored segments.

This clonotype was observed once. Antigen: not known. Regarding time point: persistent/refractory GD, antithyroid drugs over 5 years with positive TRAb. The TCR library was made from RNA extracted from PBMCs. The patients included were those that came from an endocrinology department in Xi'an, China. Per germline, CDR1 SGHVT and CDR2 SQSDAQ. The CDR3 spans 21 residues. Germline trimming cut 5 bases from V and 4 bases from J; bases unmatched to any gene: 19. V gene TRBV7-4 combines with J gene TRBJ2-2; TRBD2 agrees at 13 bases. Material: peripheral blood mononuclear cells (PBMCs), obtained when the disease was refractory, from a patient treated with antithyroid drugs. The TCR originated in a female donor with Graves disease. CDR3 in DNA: TGTGCCAGCAGCCTAGTTGGCAACAGACTAGCGGGAGGTCGAAGCACCGGGGAGCTGTTTTTT. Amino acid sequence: CASSLVGNRLAGGRSTGELFF.